Listed below are T cell receptor beta chains from one sample, sequenced in a study of response to subunit inactivated influenza vaccine. TCRdb processed the RT-PCR reads anew with MiXCR; each CDR3 protein has one entry. Among about 620,000 distinct CDR3 sequences, roughly 10% were seen once, and the ten largest hold 11%. The sample also formed part of further work on T cells expressing NK-cell markers.

Specimen: PBMCs from blood, collected on the day of vaccination. Receptors were obtained from a man aged 45 to 65 who received an inactivated influenza vaccine. CDR3s include the opening cysteine and the closing phenylalanine or tryptophan. A D gene is named only where the DNA matches it firmly. Clone sizes are given selectively: once, few, many, or a class where the clone is expanded.

D gene: -; clone size: few; J gene: TRBJ2-2; V gene: TRBV24-1; CDR3 DNA: TGTGCCACCAGCAGTGGGATAGGGGTCCCCGGGGAGCTGTTTTTT; CDR3 protein: CATSSGIGVPGELFF
D gene: -; clone size: few; J gene: TRBJ2-1; V gene: TRBV7-2; CDR3 DNA: TGTGCCAGCAGCTTAGCGTGGAGCTCCTACAATGAGCAGTTCTTC; CDR3 protein: CASSLAWSSYNEQFF
D gene: TRBD2; clone size: few; J gene: TRBJ2-7; V gene: TRBV29-1; CDR3 DNA: TGCAGCGTTGAACAGAGTGCGAGGGGAGGGCGGACTAGCGGTAAAAGCTCCTACGAGCAGTACTTC; CDR3 protein: CSVEQSARGGRTSGKSSYEQYF
D gene: -; clone size: -; J gene: TRBJ2-1; V gene: TRBV6-2/TRBV6-3; CDR3 DNA: TGTGCCAGCAGTTACTCAAGCGGTGATTTTTACAATGAGCAGTTCTTC; CDR3 protein: CASSYSSGDFYNEQFF
D gene: -; clone size: many; J gene: TRBJ1-2; V gene: TRBV27; CDR3 DNA: TGTGCCAGCAGTTTGGCGGGGGGAGCCTATGGCTACACCTTC; CDR3 protein: CASSLAGGAYGYTF
D gene: -; clone size: -; J gene: TRBJ2-7; V gene: TRBV7-2; CDR3 DNA: TGTGCCAGCAGCTTGGGGGTGGCGGGAAATTTTTACGAGCAGTACTTC; CDR3 protein: CASSLGVAGNFYEQYF
D gene: TRBD2; clone size: -; J gene: TRBJ2-1; V gene: TRBV6-2/TRBV6-3; CDR3 DNA: TGTGCCAGCCGGACTAGCGGGTACTATGAGCAGTTCTTC; CDR3 protein: CASRTSGYYEQFF
D gene: -; clone size: few; J gene: TRBJ2-5; V gene: TRBV20-1; CDR3 DNA: TGCAGTGCTAGAGATGACAGCCAAGAGACCCAGTACTTC; CDR3 protein: CSARDDSQETQYF
D gene: -; clone size: -; J gene: TRBJ2-1; V gene: TRBV5-1; CDR3 DNA: TGCGCCAGCAGCAGCACGACAGGAGTCCTCTCCTACAATGAGCAGTTCTTC; CDR3 protein: CASSSTTGVLSYNEQFF
D gene: TRBD1; clone size: many; J gene: TRBJ2-7; V gene: TRBV3-1; CDR3 DNA: TGTGCCAGCAGCCAAGATCCGGGACAGGGGTCCCACGAGCAGTACTTC; CDR3 protein: CASSQDPGQGSHEQYF
D gene: -; clone size: few; J gene: TRBJ1-2; V gene: TRBV7-2; CDR3 DNA: TGTGCCAGCAGCTTAGTAGTAGGGTCTAACTATGGCTACACCTTC; CDR3 protein: CASSLVVGSNYGYTF
D gene: -; clone size: few; J gene: TRBJ2-7; V gene: TRBV11-2; CDR3 DNA: TGTGCCAGCAGCCCGGGCGGGGTAGGAATCTACGAGCAGTACTTC; CDR3 protein: CASSPGGVGIYEQYF
D gene: -; clone size: few; J gene: TRBJ2-1; V gene: TRBV28; CDR3 DNA: TGTGCCAGCAGTTTCGTCGAGCAGTTCTTC; CDR3 protein: CASSFVEQFF
D gene: -; clone size: -; J gene: TRBJ2-3; V gene: TRBV7-2; CDR3 DNA: TGTGCCAGCAGCTTAACGTGGGATCGAGGAGATACGCAGTATTTT; CDR3 protein: CASSLTWDRGDTQYF
D gene: TRBD1; clone size: many; J gene: TRBJ2-5; V gene: TRBV12-3/TRBV12-4; CDR3 DNA: TGTGCCAGCAGTCCAGGGACAGGGGATCGGGAGACCCAGTACTTC; CDR3 protein: CASSPGTGDRETQYF
D gene: -; clone size: many; J gene: TRBJ2-5; V gene: TRBV20-1; CDR3 DNA: TGCAGTGCTAGAGACTGGCGCTTACAAGAGACCCAGTACTTC; CDR3 protein: CSARDWRLQETQYF
D gene: TRBD2; clone size: -; J gene: TRBJ2-1; V gene: TRBV7-6; CDR3 DNA: TGTGCCAGCAGCTTAGTCGGGGGGACCCACTACAATGAGCAGTTCTTC; CDR3 protein: CASSLVGGTHYNEQFF
D gene: -; clone size: -; J gene: TRBJ2-2; V gene: TRBV2; CDR3 DNA: TGTGCCAGCAGCATAGAAGGCACCGGGGAGCTGTTTTTT; CDR3 protein: CASSIEGTGELFF
D gene: TRBD1; clone size: -; J gene: TRBJ2-5; V gene: TRBV6-1; CDR3 DNA: TGTGCCAGCAGTGAAGGGGACAGGTACCAAGAGACCCAGTACTTC; CDR3 protein: CASSEGDRYQETQYF
D gene: TRBD1; clone size: -; J gene: TRBJ2-1; V gene: TRBV7-8; CDR3 DNA: TGTGCCAGCAGTTTTGACAGGGGGAACTACAATGAGCAGTTCTTC; CDR3 protein: CASSFDRGNYNEQFF
D gene: -; clone size: -; J gene: TRBJ2-2; V gene: TRBV20-1; CDR3 DNA: TGCAGTGCTAGAGACCCCATAGGGGTCGGCACCGGGGAGCTGTTTTTT; CDR3 protein: CSARDPIGVGTGELFF
D gene: -; clone size: many; J gene: TRBJ1-6; V gene: TRBV6-2/TRBV6-3; CDR3 DNA: TGTGCCAGCAAGTGGGACGCAGATTCACCCCTCCACTTT; CDR3 protein: CASKWDADSPLHF
D gene: TRBD1; clone size: few; J gene: TRBJ1-3; V gene: TRBV20-1; CDR3 DNA: TGCAGTGCCCGGGACAGACCGGACGGAAACACCATATATTTT; CDR3 protein: CSARDRPDGNTIYF
D gene: TRBD1; clone size: -; J gene: TRBJ1-5; V gene: TRBV28; CDR3 DNA: TGTGCCAGCAGCCGTGGGACAGCGAATCAGCCCCAGCATTTT; CDR3 protein: CASSRGTANQPQHF
D gene: -; clone size: -; J gene: TRBJ2-7; V gene: TRBV7-9; CDR3 DNA: TGTGCCAGCAGCTCGACCGTTCGGGGTACCTACGAGCAGTACTTC; CDR3 protein: CASSSTVRGTYEQYF
D gene: -; clone size: -; J gene: TRBJ2-1; V gene: TRBV6-4; CDR3 DNA: TGTGCCAGCAGTCCGAGTGGCCCCAGAGGCTACAATGAGCAGTTCTTC; CDR3 protein: CASSPSGPRGYNEQFF
D gene: -; clone size: many; J gene: TRBJ2-1; V gene: TRBV20-1; CDR3 DNA: TGCAGTGCTAGAGTACCTAATGAGCAGTTCTTC; CDR3 protein: CSARVPNEQFF
D gene: TRBD1; clone size: many; J gene: TRBJ2-2; V gene: TRBV7-2; CDR3 DNA: TGTGCCAGCAGCTTAATTCAGGGGGCCGGGGAGCTGTTTTTT; CDR3 protein: CASSLIQGAGELFF
D gene: TRBD2; clone size: -; J gene: TRBJ2-3; V gene: TRBV7-8; CDR3 DNA: TGTGCCAGCAGCCCAATAGCGGGGACCACAGATACGCAGTATTTT; CDR3 protein: CASSPIAGTTDTQYF
D gene: -; clone size: -; J gene: TRBJ2-3; V gene: TRBV20-1; CDR3 DNA: TGCAGTGCTAGAGACACATATAGCACAGATACGCAGTATTTT; CDR3 protein: CSARDTYSTDTQYF
D gene: TRBD2; clone size: -; J gene: TRBJ2-1; V gene: TRBV19; CDR3 DNA: TGTGCCAGTAGTATGCTGACTAGCGGGAGAAATGAGCAGTTCTTC; CDR3 protein: CASSMLTSGRNEQFF
D gene: -; clone size: few; J gene: TRBJ1-2; V gene: TRBV6-5; CDR3 DNA: TGTGCCAGCAGTTACTTCCTACCAGGGCGCGAGTATGGCTACACCTTC; CDR3 protein: CASSYFLPGREYGYTF
D gene: -; clone size: -; J gene: TRBJ2-1; V gene: TRBV3-1; CDR3 DNA: TGTGCCAGCAGCCAAGTGGGGCATCGGAGTGAGCAGTTCTTC; CDR3 protein: CASSQVGHRSEQFF
D gene: -; clone size: many; J gene: TRBJ2-1; V gene: TRBV20-1; CDR3 DNA: TGCAGTGTCTCTCTCCCCCGCTCCTACAATGAGCAGTTCTTC; CDR3 protein: CSVSLPRSYNEQFF
D gene: -; clone size: few; J gene: TRBJ1-4; V gene: TRBV20-1; CDR3 DNA: TGCAGTGCTTGGCGAGGGGGAGTTACTAATGAAAAACTGTTTTTT; CDR3 protein: CSAWRGGVTNEKLFF
D gene: -; clone size: few; J gene: TRBJ2-5; V gene: TRBV20-1; CDR3 DNA: TGCAGTGCACAAATCCTCCCCCGGGGGCTGGAGACCCAGTACTTC; CDR3 protein: CSAQILPRGLETQYF
D gene: -; clone size: few; J gene: TRBJ1-2; V gene: TRBV15; CDR3 DNA: TGTGCCACCAGCGAATCCCGGACGGAGTCAGGTGGCTACACCTTC; CDR3 protein: CATSESRTESGGYTF
D gene: -; clone size: few; J gene: TRBJ2-3; V gene: TRBV30; CDR3 DNA: TGTGCCTGGAGTACAAATTTAGGACGCACAGATACGCAGTATTTT; CDR3 protein: CAWSTNLGRTDTQYF
D gene: TRBD1; clone size: few; J gene: TRBJ2-7; V gene: TRBV5-6; CDR3 DNA: TGTGCCAGCAGCCCGGACAGGGGACGCTCCTACGAGCAGTACTTC; CDR3 protein: CASSPDRGRSYEQYF
D gene: -; clone size: -; J gene: TRBJ1-3; V gene: TRBV18; CDR3 DNA: TGTGCCAGCTCACCAAAGCCGGGAGGCACCATATATTTT; CDR3 protein: CASSPKPGGTIYF
D gene: -; clone size: few; J gene: TRBJ1-2; V gene: TRBV7-9; CDR3 DNA: TGTGCCAGCAGCTTAGCGGTACGACGGGTGGCCGGCTACACCTTC; CDR3 protein: CASSLAVRRVAGYTF
D gene: -; clone size: many; J gene: TRBJ1-5; V gene: TRBV6-2/TRBV6-3; CDR3 DNA: TGTGCCAGCAGTTACACAGGGCTTGGTCAGCCCCAGCATTTT; CDR3 protein: CASSYTGLGQPQHF
D gene: -; clone size: -; J gene: TRBJ2-7; V gene: TRBV15; CDR3 DNA: TGTGCCACCAGCCGCGACAGAGTTAGCTCCTACGAGCAGTACTTC; CDR3 protein: CATSRDRVSSYEQYF
D gene: TRBD1; clone size: -; J gene: TRBJ2-5; V gene: TRBV5-1; CDR3 DNA: TGCGCCAGCAGCACCACAGGGGACCAAGAGACCCAGTACTTC; CDR3 protein: CASSTTGDQETQYF
D gene: TRBD1; clone size: few; J gene: TRBJ1-4; V gene: TRBV28; CDR3 DNA: TGTGCCAGCATAAGGGCAGGGGGCGAAAAACTGTTTTTT; CDR3 protein: CASIRAGGEKLFF
D gene: -; clone size: many; J gene: TRBJ1-2; V gene: TRBV5-6; CDR3 DNA: TGTGCCAGCAGCTTGCCCGACAACTATGGCTACACCTTC; CDR3 protein: CASSLPDNYGYTF
D gene: TRBD2; clone size: -; J gene: TRBJ2-5; V gene: TRBV4-3; CDR3 DNA: TGCGCCAGCAGCCCCGACGGACTAGGCTCGGAGACCCAGTACTTC; CDR3 protein: CASSPDGLGSETQYF
D gene: -; clone size: few; J gene: TRBJ2-3; V gene: TRBV18; CDR3 DNA: TGTGCCAGCTCACGGTTCGAGGCAGATACGCAGTATTTT; CDR3 protein: CASSRFEADTQYF
D gene: -; clone size: -; J gene: TRBJ2-1; V gene: TRBV2; CDR3 DNA: TGTGCCAGCAGGGACCGGGGGTCCTACAATGAGCAGTTCTTC; CDR3 protein: CASRDRGSYNEQFF
D gene: TRBD2; clone size: -; J gene: TRBJ2-1; V gene: TRBV20-1; CDR3 DNA: TGCAGTGCTGACGGACTAGCGGACTCCTACAATGAGCAGTTCTTC; CDR3 protein: CSADGLADSYNEQFF
D gene: TRBD1; clone size: -; J gene: TRBJ2-3; V gene: TRBV5-1; CDR3 DNA: TGCGCCAGCAGCCCGGACCCTATGACAGGGGTGGGCTACACGCAGTATTTT; CDR3 protein: CASSPDPMTGVGYTQYF
D gene: -; clone size: few; J gene: TRBJ2-5; V gene: TRBV7-2; CDR3 DNA: TGTGCCAGCAGCTTAGGAGGCTATCTGAAAGAGACCCAGTACTTC; CDR3 protein: CASSLGGYLKETQYF
D gene: TRBD2; clone size: -; J gene: TRBJ2-1; V gene: TRBV28; CDR3 DNA: TGTGCCAGCAGACTGACTAGCGGGAGGTTCAATGAGCAGCTCTTC; CDR3 protein: CASRLTSGRFNEQLF
D gene: -; clone size: few; J gene: TRBJ2-1; V gene: TRBV14; CDR3 DNA: TGTGCCAGCAGCCAAAATTCGGGGGCCTACAATGAGCAGTTCTTC; CDR3 protein: CASSQNSGAYNEQFF
D gene: -; clone size: many; J gene: TRBJ1-1; V gene: TRBV7-3; CDR3 DNA: TGTGCCAGCAGCTTAGGAGGGGGATTAAGTGAAGCTTTCTTT; CDR3 protein: CASSLGGGLSEAFF
D gene: -; clone size: -; J gene: TRBJ2-2; V gene: TRBV12-3/TRBV12-4; CDR3 DNA: TGTGCCAGCAGTTCGGCGGGACGAGGGTTAAGGAACACCGGGGAGCTGTTTTTT; CDR3 protein: CASSSAGRGLRNTGELFF
D gene: -; clone size: -; J gene: TRBJ2-2; V gene: TRBV7-9; CDR3 DNA: TGTGCCAGCAGCTTAGTTTCTCCCTCGGACGGGGAGCTGTTTTTT; CDR3 protein: CASSLVSPSDGELFF